One sample yielded the 25 T cell receptor beta chains listed below, sequenced in a study of technical replicates of blood from a few donors. The method was immunoSEQ multiplex PCR; TCRdb's version includes in-frame clones alone and lacks a portion of them. This table has 75,000 to 85,000 clones, more than 80% appearing once. Material for sequencing was PBMCs. The source of these receptors is a human donor in good health. Some clones in this sample may be carry-over from other donors' samples.

The chain is built from TRBV5-1 and TRBJ2-3; 12 bases line up with TRBD2. After removal of 1 base from V and 6 bases from J, the junction contained 6 bases not matched to a gene. The CDR3 runs to 16 residues. Looked up from germline, CDR1 is SGHRS and CDR2 is YFSETQ. In DNA, the CDR3 is TGCGCCAGCAGCTTGATTACTAGCGGGGGGATGGATACGCAGTATTTT. Protein product: CASSLITSGGMDTQYF.

This clone was counted once. The chain couples TRBV9 to TRBJ2-5; D is perhaps TRBD2 (7 bases). CDR3 length: 14 amino acids. Per the germline V gene, CDR1 is SGDLS and CDR2 is YYNGEE. With 6 bases removed from V and 5 bases from J, the gap between germline ends came to 17 bases. As DNA, the CDR3 is TGTGCCAGCACCCCTGGGGGGGCACGGGAGACCCAGTACTTC. Its translation is CASTPGGARETQYF.

The chain employs TRBV4-1 and TRBJ1-3; D gene ambiguous. The length of the CDR3 is 18 residues. Trimming took 0 bases from V and 0 from J, leaving 15 bases between them. Germline V gene sequence: CDR1 MGHRA, CDR2 YSYEKL. In nucleotides, the CDR3 is TGCGCCAGCAGCCAAGATCCAATTCAAGCAAGCTCTGGAAACACCATATATTTT. Translating gives CASSQDPIQASSGNTIYF.

The CDR3 protein is CATSRLKPGQPGANVLTF. CDR3 in DNA: TGTGCCACCAGCAGACTTAAACCGGGACAGCCCGGGGCCAACGTCCTGACTTTC. The rearrangement joins TRBV15 to TRBJ2-6, with 7 bases matching TRBD1. CDR1 LNHNV and CDR2 YYDKDF come from the germline V gene (reference sequence). The CDR3 sequence is 18 residues long. The trim removed 2 bases at V and 4 bases at J, leaving 11 bases unmatched.

The chain combines TRBV6-6 with TRBJ1-2, with TRBD1 matching over 9 bases. Germline assignment: CDR1 MNHNY and CDR2 SVGAGI (reference sequence). The CDR3 has 14 amino acids. V shed 4 bases and J 7 bases; nucleotides not matched to a gene: 7. CDR3 amino acids: CASSSFGTGSGYTF. The DNA for the CDR3 is TGTGCCAGCAGTTCCTTTGGGACAGGGTCTGGCTACACCTTC.

The chain joins TRBV7-2 to TRBJ1-5, with D possibly TRBD1 on 6 matching bases. Germline loops: CDR1 SGHTA, CDR2 FQGNSA. The CDR3 length is 15 residues. Trimming removed 3 bases from V and 2 bases from J, with 11 bases in between. The CDR3 coding sequence is TGTGCCAGCAGCTTTGACTGGGGGCGCAATCAGCCCCAGCATTTT. It yields the protein CASSFDWGRNQPQHF.

The rearrangement links TRBV4-1 to TRBJ2-7, with 7 bases identical to TRBD2. Germline CDR1 is MGHRA and CDR2 is YSYEKL. V was clipped by 0 bases and J by 1 base; unmatched bases: 15. This CDR3 is built from 19 residues. CDR3 loop: CASSQERGLELALSYEQYF. The CDR3 bases are TGCGCCAGCAGCCAAGAAAGAGGTTTAGAACTAGCGCTTTCCTACGAGCAGTACTTC.

This rearrangement joins TRBV27 to TRBJ1-1; 10 bases match TRBD1. The J segment lost 7 bases and the V segment lost 0 bases, leaving 5 bases of the junction unmatched. CDR3 size: 15 residues. CDR1 is MNHEY and CDR2 is SMNVEV in the germline V gene (reference sequence). The CDR3 coding sequence is TGTGCCAGCAGTTTATCCGGGACAGGGGTCGGTGAAGCTTTCTTT. Its protein is CASSLSGTGVGEAFF.

This chain links TRBV6-6 with TRBJ2-1; D remains unclear. This CDR3 is built from 15 residues. The V and J ends lost 7 bases and 2 bases respectively, with 15 bases between them. The germline V gene encodes CDR1 MNHNY and CDR2 SVGAGI (reference sequence). This CDR3 reads CASIVGGATYNEQFF. The CDR3 DNA follows: TGTGCCAGCATCGTAGGCGGTGCGACCTACAATGAGCAGTTCTTC.

The chain has TRBV29-1 and TRBJ1-4; possibly TRBD1 for D (5 bases). Germline lookup yields CDR1 SQVTM and CDR2 ANQGSEA. The ends were cut back, 5 bases at V and 2 bases at J, with 9 bases in the middle. This CDR3 region has 13 residues. In DNA form, the CDR3 reads TGCAGCGTTTCCGGGACTACTAATGAAAAACTGTTTTTT. It yields the protein CSVSGTTNEKLFF.

The CDR3 DNA follows: TGTGCCAGCAGTCCCACCGGACGGGGGATCTATGGCTACACCTTC. It is translated as CASSPTGRGIYGYTF. V gene TRBV27 combines with J gene TRBJ1-2; possibly TRBD1 for D (5 bases). This CDR3 spans 15 amino acids. V was pared by 5 bases and J by 4 bases, with 17 bases between. Germline V gives CDR1 MNHEY, CDR2 SMNVEV (reference sequence).

This clone was picked up one time. The rearrangement joins TRBV7-9 to TRBJ2-7, with 8 bases aligning to TRBD1. Trimming removed 5 bases from V and 3 bases from J; junction bases left unmatched: 9. The CDR3 consists of 15 residues. Germline CDR1 is SEHNR and CDR2 is FQNEAQ (reference sequence). The CDR3 loop is CASSPRGQEDYEQYF. CDR3 DNA: TGTGCCAGCAGCCCCAGGGGACAGGAGGACTACGAGCAGTACTTC.

This rearrangement joins TRBV27 to TRBJ1-1, with D unclear. The CDR3 runs to 14 residues. The germline V gene encodes CDR1 MNHEY and CDR2 SMNVEV (reference sequence). Trimming cost V 4 bases and J 2 bases, with 11 bases left between them. CDR3 loop: CASSSGRGNTEAFF. CDR3 coding DNA: TGTGCCAGCAGTTCTGGGAGAGGAAACACTGAAGCTTTCTTT.

V usage is TRBV4-3 and J usage is TRBJ2-5; 7 bases align to TRBD2. V was pared by 0 bases and J by 5 bases, with 6 bases of the junction left unmatched. Germline V gene lookup returns CDR1 LGHNA and CDR2 YSLEER. The CDR3 length is 15 residues. CDR3 sequence: CASSQDFRGGETQYF. The CDR3 DNA sequence: TGCGCCAGCAGCCAAGATTTTCGGGGAGGGGAGACCCAGTACTTC.

The CDR3 DNA follows: TGTGCCAGCAGTACCGGGATAGAGGAAGAAAAACTGTTTTTT. It encodes CASSTGIEEEKLFF. The chain is built from TRBV6-6 and TRBJ1-4; the D is unclear. Germline loops: CDR1 MNHNY, CDR2 SVGAGI (reference sequence). CDR3 length: 14 residues. Trimming took off 5 bases at V and 8 bases at J, with 15 bases between the two ends.

This clone has more than one count but fewer than ten. The V gene is TRBV9, the J gene TRBJ2-1; TRBD2 matches 8 bases. The CDR3 loop spans 15 amino acids. CDR1 is SGDLS and CDR2 is YYNGEE in the germline V gene. V lost 0 bases, J lost 10 bases, and 9 bases stayed unmatched. Written as DNA, the CDR3 is TGTGCCAGCAGCGTAGCTGGGCTAGCGGGTCAAGAGCAGTTCTTC. This sequence encodes CASSVAGLAGQEQFF.

A few counts support this clone. This chain joins TRBV5-4 and TRBJ1-1; D not resolved. V lost 2 bases and J lost 4, with 15 bases in between. Germline CDR1 is SGHNT and CDR2 is YYREEE (reference sequence). This CDR3 region has 15 residues. DNA of the CDR3: TGTGCCAGCAGCTTTGGAGGGTCTGAATCCACTGAAGCTTTCTTT. This gives the protein CASSFGGSESTEAFF.

This clone was seen once. The chain uses TRBV7-9 and TRBJ2-3; possibly TRBD1 for D (5 bases). The V end lost 1 base, the J end lost 8 bases, and 10 bases lay between the germline ends. This CDR3 contains 13 residues. Germline lookup yields CDR1 SEHNR and CDR2 FQNEAQ (reference sequence). Written as DNA, the CDR3 is TGTGCCAGCAGCTTAGAGGGGTTAGGTACGCAGTATTTT. It encodes CASSLEGLGTQYF.

This clone was observed once. The chain uses TRBV7-2 and TRBJ1-2, with D unresolved. CDR1 SGHTA and CDR2 FQGNSA come from the germline V gene. CDR3 length: 15 residues. Trimming took off 1 base at V and 4 bases at J, with 13 bases between the two ends. The CDR3 DNA sequence: TGTGCCAGCAGCTTAGGGATGGGAGCCCCCTATGGCTACACCTTC. It codes for CASSLGMGAPYGYTF.

This chain joins TRBV30 and TRBJ1-2; TRBD1 matches 9 bases. V lost 4 bases, J lost 4 bases, and 4 bases stayed unmatched. Germline V gives CDR1 GTSNPN, CDR2 SVGIG (reference sequence). This CDR3 spans 13 amino acids. CDR3 sequence: CAWIGTGSYGYTF. In DNA form, the CDR3 reads TGTGCCTGGATCGGGACAGGGAGCTATGGCTACACCTTC.

The V call is TRBV10-2, the J call TRBJ2-7, with D uncertain. The V and J ends lost 3 bases and 4 bases respectively, with 4 bases between them. This CDR3 has 11 amino acids. Germline-derived CDR1 and CDR2 are WSHSY and SAAADI. The CDR3 is CASSESYEQYF. As DNA, the CDR3 is TGCGCCAGCAGTGAATCATACGAGCAGTACTTC.

In its sample, this clone was seen a few times. The V gene is TRBV28, the J gene TRBJ2-5; D is unresolved. Germline assignment: CDR1 MDHEN and CDR2 SYDVKM. The CDR3 contains 14 residues. Trimming cost V 3 bases and J 4 bases, with 12 bases left between them. CDR3 coding DNA: TGTGCCAGCAGTTTGGCCTTTCGAGGAGAGACCCAGTACTTC. Translating it yields CASSLAFRGETQYF. The full variable domain, in which reference TRBV28 and TRBJ2-5 provide the parts outside the CDR3, is DVKVTQSSRYLVKRTGEKVFLECVQDMDHENMFWYRQDPGLGLRLIYFSYDVKMKEKGDIPEGYSVSREKKERFSLILESASTNQTSMYLCASSLAFRGETQYFGPGTRLLVL.

V gene TRBV6-6 combines with J gene TRBJ1-1, with 7 bases aligning to TRBD1. V was pared by 7 bases and J by 7 bases, with 15 bases of the junction left unmatched. The CDR3 length is 15 residues. Germline V gives CDR1 MNHNY, CDR2 SVGAGI (reference sequence). CDR3 nucleotides: TGTGCCAGCAAAAATGGAGGGGGCGTCAAAGTTGAAGCTTTCTTT. This encodes CASKNGGGVKVEAFF.

The chain carries TRBV5-1 and TRBJ2-3; tentatively, D is TRBD2 (5 bases). CDR1 and CDR2 (germline): SGHRS, YFSETQ. The CDR3 is made up of 14 amino acids. V gave up 4 bases and J gave up 7 bases, with 16 bases separating them. CDR3 sequence (DNA): TGCGCCAGCAGCGTCAGTGGGAGCCAAAATACGCAGTATTTT. Protein: CASSVSGSQNTQYF.

For this clone: One end of the junction is discordant with germline, which a read error may explain. This rearrangement joins TRBV7-9 to TRBJ2-3; 16 bases are shared with TRBD2. Germline-derived CDR1 and CDR2 are SEHNR and FQNEAQ (reference sequence). The CDR3 contains 14 residues. CDR3 residues: CASSPGTSGRGTFF. The CDR3 bases are TGTGCCAGCAGCCCTGGGACTAGCGGGAGGGGTACCTTTTTT.